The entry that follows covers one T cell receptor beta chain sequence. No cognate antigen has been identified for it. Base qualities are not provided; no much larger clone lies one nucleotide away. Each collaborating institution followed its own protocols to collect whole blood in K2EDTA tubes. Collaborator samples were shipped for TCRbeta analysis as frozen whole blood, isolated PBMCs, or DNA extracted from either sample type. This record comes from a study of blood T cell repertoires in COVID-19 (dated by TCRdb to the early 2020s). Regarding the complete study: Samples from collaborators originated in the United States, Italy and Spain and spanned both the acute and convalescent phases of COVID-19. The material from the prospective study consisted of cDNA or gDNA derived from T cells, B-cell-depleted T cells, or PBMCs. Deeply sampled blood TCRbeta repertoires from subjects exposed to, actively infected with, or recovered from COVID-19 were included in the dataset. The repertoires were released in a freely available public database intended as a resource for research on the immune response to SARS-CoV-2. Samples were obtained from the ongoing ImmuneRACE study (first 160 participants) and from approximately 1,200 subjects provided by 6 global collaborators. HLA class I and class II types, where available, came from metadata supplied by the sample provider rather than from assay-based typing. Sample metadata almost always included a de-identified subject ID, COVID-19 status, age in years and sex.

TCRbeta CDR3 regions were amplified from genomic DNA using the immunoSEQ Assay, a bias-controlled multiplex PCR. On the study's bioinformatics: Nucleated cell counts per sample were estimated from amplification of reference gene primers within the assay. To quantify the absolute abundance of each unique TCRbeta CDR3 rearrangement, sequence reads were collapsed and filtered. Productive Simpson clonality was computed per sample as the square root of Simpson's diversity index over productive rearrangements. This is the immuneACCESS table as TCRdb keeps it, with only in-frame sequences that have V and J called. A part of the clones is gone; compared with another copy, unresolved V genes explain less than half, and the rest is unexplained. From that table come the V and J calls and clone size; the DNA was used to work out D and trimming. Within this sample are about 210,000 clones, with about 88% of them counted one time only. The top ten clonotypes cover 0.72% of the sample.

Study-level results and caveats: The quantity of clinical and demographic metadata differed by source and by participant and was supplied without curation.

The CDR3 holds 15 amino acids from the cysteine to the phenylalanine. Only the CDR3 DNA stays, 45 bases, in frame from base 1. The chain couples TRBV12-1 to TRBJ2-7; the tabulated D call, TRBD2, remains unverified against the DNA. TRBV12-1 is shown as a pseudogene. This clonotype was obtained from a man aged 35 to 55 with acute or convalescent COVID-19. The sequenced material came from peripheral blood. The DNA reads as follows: TGTGCCAGCAGCCCCGGGACTAGGCCAACCCTCGAGCAGTACTTC. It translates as CASSPGTRPTLEQYF.